Below, 6 T cell receptor beta chains from the same sample are listed, as sequenced in a study of patients and donors after allogeneic stem cell transplantation. TCRdb analysed the RT-PCR reads with MiXCR anew, one entry per CDR3 protein. The sample lists over 350,000 distinct CDR3 sequences, 16% seen once, with 7.2% in the top ten. The specimen sequenced was blood, either unsorted or a sorted T cell fraction (not recorded which). The receptors were sampled from a human donor who was either an allogeneic HSCT recipient or a stem cell or donor lymphocyte infusion donor (not recorded which). It is not recorded whose cells these are; they may come from a transplant donor.

The rearrangement links TRBV25-1 to TRBJ2-1, with D perhaps TRBD1 (5 bases). The CDR3 is made up of 12 amino acids. The germline V gene encodes CDR1 MGHDK and CDR2 SYGVNS. The V gene lost 2 bases and the J gene lost 7 bases, with 6 bases spanning the gap. CDR3 DNA: TGTGCCAGCAGTGAACAGGGAAATGAGCAGTTCTTC. Translation: CASSEQGNEQFF.

This clonotype came up a few times. The chain has TRBV7-3 and TRBJ2-1; 8 bases match TRBD2. The CDR3 is 13 amino acids. Germline CDR1 reads SGHTA; CDR2 reads FQGTGA. The trim removed 4 bases at V and 8 bases at J, leaving 4 bases unmatched. CDR3 coding DNA: TGTGCCAGCAGCTCCGGACTAGCTTATGAGCAGTTCTTC. It codes for CASSSGLAYEQFF.

As concerns this clonotype: A much larger clonotype is one base distant, so this may be a read error. This chain links TRBV5-6 with TRBJ2-3; 9 bases line up with TRBD1. With V trimmed by 4 bases and J by 5 bases, 5 bases remained unmatched. CDR1 and CDR2 from the germline V gene are SGHDT and YYEEEE. The CDR3 spans 14 residues. The chain's CDR3 is CASSPTGGIDTQYF. CDR3 bases: TGTGCCAGCAGCCCTACAGGGGGCATAGATACGCAGTATTTT.

V usage is TRBV5-1 and J usage is TRBJ2-1; D unresolved. The ends were cut back, 3 bases at V and 10 bases at J, with 17 bases in the middle. Germline V CDR1 and CDR2: SGHRS, YFSETQ. This CDR3 comprises 14 residues. The CDR3 reads CASSYDPILGEQFF. Written as DNA, the CDR3 is TGCGCCAGCAGCTATGACCCCATTCTAGGAGAGCAGTTCTTC. Full variable domain (remainder filled in from reference TRBV5-1 and TRBJ2-1): KAGVTQTPRYLIKTRGQQVTLSCSPISGHRSVSWYQQTPGQGLQFLFEYFSETQRNKGNFPGRFSGRQFSNSRSEMNVSTLELGDSALYLCASSYDPILGEQFFGPGTRLTVL.

This chain uses TRBV12-3 or TRBV12-4 with TRBJ1-3, with 9 positions matching TRBD1. The CDR3 sequence is 16 residues long. With 6 bases clipped from V and 4 bases from J, the junction kept 10 bases outside the gene matches. The CDR3 nucleotides read TGTGCCAGCAGACTTACAGGGGGCGCAGGAGGAAACACCATATATTTT. Translation: CASRLTGGAGGNTIYF.

Only a few counts were recorded for this clonotype. The chain links TRBV5-1 to TRBJ2-2; 7 nucleotides line up with TRBD1. The V gene's germline CDR1 is SGHRS and CDR2 YFSETQ. Trimming removed 1 base from V and 6 bases from J; junction bases left unmatched: 0. The CDR3 has 13 amino acids. The CDR3 region is CASSLQGAGELFF. The CDR3 DNA follows: TGCGCCAGCAGCTTGCAGGGGGCCGGGGAGCTGTTTTTT.